This T cell receptor (beta chain) derives from a study of OX40 agonist ivuxolimab in advanced cancers. Data came from immunoSEQ multiplex PCR; TCRdb stores just in-frame clones and leaves some out. Of over 80,000 clones listed, 80% to 90% are singletons. CDR3 size: 13 residues. V lost 6 bases, J lost 6 bases, and 12 bases lay in between. Germline V gene sequence: CDR1 MNHEY, CDR2 SVGAGI. The chain is built from TRBV6-5 and TRBJ2-1, with D unclear. This receptor was taken from an adult with an advanced solid tumor such as melanoma, head and neck, liver or kidney cancer. The sequences come from CD4+ or CD8+ T cells sorted from blood, collected in a trial of the OX40 agonist ivuxolimab. The CDR3 region is CASSPSGINEQFF. For the CDR3, the DNA is TGTGCCAGCAGCCCCTCGGGCATCAATGAGCAGTTCTTC.